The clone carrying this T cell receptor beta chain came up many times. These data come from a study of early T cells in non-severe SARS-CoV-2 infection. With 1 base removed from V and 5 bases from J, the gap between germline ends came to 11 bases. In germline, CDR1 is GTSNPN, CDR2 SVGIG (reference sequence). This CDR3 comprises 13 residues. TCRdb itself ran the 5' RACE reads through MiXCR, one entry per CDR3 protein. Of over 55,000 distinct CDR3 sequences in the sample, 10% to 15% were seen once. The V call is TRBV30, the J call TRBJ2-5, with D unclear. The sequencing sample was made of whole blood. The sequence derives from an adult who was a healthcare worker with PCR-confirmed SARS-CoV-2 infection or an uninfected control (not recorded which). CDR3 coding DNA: TGTGCCTGGAGTGCAGTCAGTCGGGAGACCCAGTACTTC. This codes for CAWSAVSRETQYF.